Listed here are 26 T cell receptor beta chains from one sample, sequenced in a study of blood T cell repertoires in COVID-19. Assay used: immunoSEQ multiplex PCR; TCRdb lists only in-frame clones, some missing. This table has 120,000 to 150,000 clones, approximately 89% appearing once. Sequenced input: peripheral blood. These receptors originate from a man aged 60 to 75 with active or convalescent COVID-19.

This clone appeared a single time. The chain is built from TRBV9 and TRBJ2-2; TRBD1 might be the D (6 bases). Germline CDR1 reads SGDLS; CDR2 reads YYNGEE. The V end lost 0 bases, the J end lost 4 bases, and 10 bases lay between the germline ends. The CDR3 sequence is 15 residues long. CDR3 residues: CASSVEQGVTGELFF. DNA for the CDR3: TGTGCCAGCAGCGTAGAACAGGGAGTCACCGGGGAGCTGTTTTTT.

V gene TRBV24-1 combines with J gene TRBJ1-4, with TRBD1 matching 11 bases. After removal of 4 bases from V and 5 bases from J, the junction contained 5 bases not matched to a gene. Looked up from germline, CDR1 is KGHDR and CDR2 is SFDVKD. The CDR3 has 16 amino acids. The CDR3 region is CATSEGQGGYNEKLFF. The CDR3 DNA follows: TGTGCCACCAGTGAGGGACAGGGGGGTTACAATGAAAAACTGTTTTTT.

The chain recombines TRBV5-1 with TRBJ2-2; D may be TRBD1 (5 bases). This CDR3 spans 16 amino acids. The ends were cut back, 0 bases at V and 1 base at J, with 10 bases in the middle. In germline, CDR1 is SGHRS, CDR2 YFSETQ. The CDR3 DNA is TGCGCCAGCAGCTTGGGAGGTACAGGGAACACCGGGGAGCTGTTTTTT. Its protein is CASSLGGTGNTGELFF.

Note on this clone: Compared with germline, one end of the junction differs, possibly owing to a read error. The chain carries TRBV7-7 and TRBJ2-3; 7 bases agree with TRBD2. Germline V gene data show CDR1 as SSHAT and CDR2 as FNYEAQ (reference sequence). This CDR3 contains 16 residues. CDR3: CASSWDGGGPPDTQYF. CDR3 bases: TGTGCTAGCAGCTGGGATGGGGGAGGGCCCCCAGATACGCAGTATTTT.

J is TRBJ2-3 and V is TRBV5-4, with 7 bases identical to TRBD1. Losses at the gene ends were 1 base for V and 9 bases for J; bases not matched to a gene: 14. Germline V gene sequence: CDR1 SGHNT, CDR2 YYREEE (reference sequence). The CDR3 is made up of 16 amino acids. The CDR3 loop is CASSLSAEGGLFTQYF. The DNA of the CDR3 is TGTGCCAGCAGCTTGTCGGCGGAAGGGGGCCTTTTCACGCAGTATTTT.

This chain connects TRBV3-1 (or the pseudogene TRBV3-2) to TRBJ2-7; 8 bases agree with TRBD2. V shed 4 bases, J shed 6 bases, and the junction held 14 bases outside the gene matches. This CDR3 has 16 amino acids. CDR1 and CDR2 from the germline V gene are LGHDT and YNNKEL (reference sequence). This CDR3 is CASSRNSGGNPGEQYF. Written as DNA, the CDR3 is TGTGCCAGCAGCCGTAATTCGGGAGGGAACCCCGGCGAGCAGTACTTC.

The rearrangement uses TRBV2 and TRBJ1-4; perhaps TRBD1 as D (6 bases). V lost 2 bases and J lost 12, with 25 bases in between. The V gene's germline CDR1 is SNHLY and CDR2 FYNNEI. The CDR3 has 17 amino acids. CDR3 DNA: TGTGCCAGCAGTGAATGGGATCTTGGACAGACAAAAACGCAACTGTTTTTT. Translation gives CASSEWDLGQTKTQLFF. The full variable domain, its missing parts supplied by reference TRBV2 and TRBJ1-4, is EPEVTQTPSHQVTQMGQEVILRCVPISNHLYFYWYRQILGQKVEFLVSFYNNEISEKSEIFDDQFSVERPDGSNFTLKIRSTKLEDSAMYFCASSEWDLGQTKTQLFFGSGTQLSVL.

The V call is TRBV5-1, the J call TRBJ2-5; D gene unclear. The CDR3 consists of 12 residues. Germline CDR1 and CDR2: SGHRS and YFSETQ. V was pared by 2 bases and J by 4 bases, with 6 bases between. CDR3 loop: CASSFYRETQYF. CDR3 DNA sequence: TGCGCCAGCAGCTTCTACAGAGAGACCCAGTACTTC.

In its sample, this clone was seen a few times. The chain has TRBV7-3 and TRBJ2-2; 7 bases align to TRBD1. This CDR3 region has 15 residues. The junction had 10 bases not matched to a gene; V was cut back by 5 bases and J by 7 bases. In germline, CDR1 is SGHTA, CDR2 FQGTGA. The CDR3 spells CASSPPEGAGGELFF. The CDR3 DNA sequence: TGTGCCAGCAGCCCCCCCGAGGGGGCCGGCGGGGAGCTGTTTTTT.

The chain employs TRBV19 and TRBJ2-1, with 7 bases fitting TRBD2. Trimming removed 6 bases from V and 4 bases from J; junction bases left unmatched: 12. Germline CDR1 is LNHDA and CDR2 is SQIVND (reference sequence). The CDR3 spans 16 residues. CDR3 region: CASSTQEGRVYNEQFF. The CDR3 region has the DNA TGTGCCAGTAGCACCCAGGAGGGGAGGGTTTACAATGAGCAGTTCTTC.

The chain combines TRBV19 with TRBJ1-1; 8 bases align to TRBD1. V lost 3 bases and J lost 5; bases outside the gene matches: 5. Per germline, CDR1 LNHDA and CDR2 SQIVND (reference sequence). The CDR3 is 14 residues long. Written as DNA, the CDR3 is TGTGCCAGTAGTATCCCGGGACAGGAGACTGAAGCTTTCTTT. This codes for CASSIPGQETEAFF. The variable domain in full, completed from reference TRBV19 and TRBJ1-1, reads DGGITQSPKYLFRKEGQNVTLSCEQNLNHDAMYWYRQDPGQGLRLIYYSQIVNDFQKGDIAEGYSVSREKKESFPLTVTSAQKNPTAFYLCASSIPGQETEAFFGQGTRLTVV.

The V and J genes are TRBV5-6 and TRBJ2-5, with D unresolved. The CDR3 loop spans 13 amino acids. The germline V gene encodes CDR1 SGHDT and CDR2 YYEEEE. The germline V and J ends were trimmed by 0 bases and 3 bases, with 6 bases remaining between them. CDR3 nucleotide sequence: TGTGCCAGCAGCTTGGGCAGTAAAGAGACCCAGTACTTC. Translation gives CASSLGSKETQYF.

The table lists this clone with a count of one. The J gene is TRBJ1-5, the V gene TRBV19, with TRBD1 as a possible D gene (6 bases). This CDR3 comprises 14 residues. Trimming removed 3 bases at V and 7 bases at J, with 13 bases between. CDR1 and CDR2 from the germline V gene are LNHDA and SQIVND (reference sequence). CDR3 coding DNA: TGTGCCAGTAGTATGTCGGGCAGGGGCCAGCCCCAGCATTTT. Amino acid sequence: CASSMSGRGQPQHF.

The chain uses TRBV29-1 and TRBJ2-1; 10 positions agree with TRBD2. CDR3 length: 14 residues. Trimming removed 4 bases from V and 6 bases from J; junction bases left unmatched: 6. Germline CDR1 is SQVTM and CDR2 is ANQGSEA. CDR3 DNA sequence: TGCAGCGTTGCAGCGGGAGGGCCGCGCAATGAGCAGTTCTTC. Its translation: CSVAAGGPRNEQFF.

The chain has TRBV19 and TRBJ1-1, with a weak D call TRBD1 (5 bases). The CDR3 sequence is 16 residues long. Germline V gives CDR1 LNHDA, CDR2 SQIVND (reference sequence). V lost 0 bases and J lost 2, with 13 bases in between. The CDR3 coding sequence is TGTGCCAGTAGTATAGACAGGCCAGGGCCTAACACTGAAGCTTTCTTT. Translated, it gives CASSIDRPGPNTEAFF.

The chain joins TRBV5-5 to TRBJ2-3, with 10 bases fitting TRBD2. Germline CDR1 SGHKS, CDR2 YYEKEE (reference sequence). This CDR3 comprises 16 residues. Trimming took 6 bases from V and 3 from J; bases not matched to a gene: 10. This CDR3 is CASTIQLAGMTDTQYF. The CDR3 DNA reads TGTGCCAGCACCATCCAACTAGCGGGAATGACAGATACGCAGTATTTT.

The rearrangement links TRBV4-3 to TRBJ2-4; 12 bases are shared with TRBD1. The CDR3 runs to 16 residues. The ends lost 6 bases at V and 6 bases at J; junction bases unmatched: 9. Germline V gene lookup returns CDR1 LGHNA and CDR2 YSLEER. This CDR3 is CASSTSGTGGGNIQYF. In DNA form, the CDR3 reads TGCGCCAGCAGTACCTCCGGGACAGGGGGCGGAAACATTCAGTACTTC.

The rearrangement uses TRBV7-2 and TRBJ2-7, with 8 bases that match TRBD1. The CDR3 is 15 amino acids. CDR1 SGHTA and CDR2 FQGNSA come from the germline V gene. V dropped 5 bases and J dropped 2; count of bases not matched to a gene: 8. CDR3 in DNA: TGTGCCAGCAGCGCCGACAGGGGCCTTACCTACGAGCAGTACTTC. It codes for CASSADRGLTYEQYF.

The J gene is TRBJ2-4, the V gene TRBV5-1; 9 bases are shared with TRBD1. Trimming removed 4 bases from V and 6 bases from J; junction bases left unmatched: 5. This CDR3 comprises 14 residues. Germline values: CDR1 SGHRS, CDR2 YFSETQ. The CDR3 region has the DNA TGCGCCAGCAGCACCGGGACAGGGCCAAACATTCAGTACTTC. As protein: CASSTGTGPNIQYF.

The chain is built from TRBV28 and TRBJ2-1, with D unclear. This CDR3 spans 13 amino acids. The germline V and J ends were trimmed by 7 bases and 3 bases, with 10 bases remaining between them. Germline V gives CDR1 MDHEN, CDR2 SYDVKM. The CDR3 here is CASTETRYNEQFF. The CDR3, as DNA: TGTGCCAGCACCGAGACTCGCTACAATGAGCAGTTCTTC.

The gene calls are TRBV2 and TRBJ2-3, with a possible D match to TRBD2 (6 bases). The CDR3 has 16 residues. V dropped 7 bases and J dropped 0 bases, with 17 bases sitting between them. Germline CDR1 reads SNHLY; CDR2 reads FYNNEI. DNA of the CDR3: TGTGCCAGCACCAGAACCCTAGCGTCGAGCACAGATACGCAGTATTTT. Translating gives CASTRTLASSTDTQYF.

The V gene is TRBV5-1, the J gene TRBJ1-2; 9 bases map to TRBD1. J gave up 8 bases and V 3 bases, and 5 bases lay outside the gene matches. The CDR3 runs to 13 residues. CDR1 and CDR2 (germline): SGHRS, YFSETQ. CDR3 region: CASSSKDRGGYTF. As DNA, the CDR3 is TGCGCCAGCAGCTCAAAGGACAGGGGAGGCTACACCTTC.

The chain carries TRBV28 and TRBJ1-5, with TRBD1 matching 7 bases. The CDR3 sequence is 17 residues long. The germline V gene encodes CDR1 MDHEN and CDR2 SYDVKM. The junction had 15 bases not matched to a gene; V was cut back by 10 bases and J by 0 bases. In DNA form, the CDR3 reads TGTGCCACCCAGGAACAGGGGACAGTTTATAGCAATCAGCCCCAGCATTTT. Its protein is CATQEQGTVYSNQPQHF.

J is TRBJ2-1 and V is TRBV28; 10 bases map to TRBD2. The CDR3 contains 13 residues. The germline V gene encodes CDR1 MDHEN and CDR2 SYDVKM. V trimming: 6 bases; J trimming: 8 bases; junction bases outside the gene matches: 4. DNA of the CDR3: TGTGCCAGCAGGGCTAGCGGGAGAGATGAGCAGTTCTTC. Translating it yields CASRASGRDEQFF. Combining the CDR3 with reference TRBV28 and TRBJ2-1 gives the whole variable domain DVKVTQSSRYLVKRTGEKVFLECVQDMDHENMFWYRQDPGLGLRLIYFSYDVKMKEKGDIPEGYSVSREKKERFSLILESASTNQTSMYLCASRASGRDEQFFGPGTRLTVL.

The rearrangement uses TRBV7-3 and TRBJ2-2; 8 bases are a match to TRBD1. The germline CDR1 and CDR2 sequences are SGHTA and FQGTGA. CDR3 length: 16 residues. Trimming removed 5 bases from V and 1 base from J; junction bases left unmatched: 6. The CDR3 here is CASSTDRGLNTGELFF. The CDR3 nucleotides are TGTGCCAGCAGCACAGACAGGGGATTGAACACCGGGGAGCTGTTTTTT.

The chain recombines TRBV19 with TRBJ2-1, with TRBD1 matching over 12 bases. Germline CDR1 reads LNHDA; CDR2 reads SQIVND (reference sequence). The CDR3 runs 17 residues. J gave up 7 bases and V 6 bases, and 13 bases lay outside the gene matches. The CDR3 spells CASRMRPGQGASNEQFF. In DNA form, the CDR3 reads TGTGCCAGTAGAATGAGACCGGGACAGGGGGCTAGTAATGAGCAGTTCTTC.